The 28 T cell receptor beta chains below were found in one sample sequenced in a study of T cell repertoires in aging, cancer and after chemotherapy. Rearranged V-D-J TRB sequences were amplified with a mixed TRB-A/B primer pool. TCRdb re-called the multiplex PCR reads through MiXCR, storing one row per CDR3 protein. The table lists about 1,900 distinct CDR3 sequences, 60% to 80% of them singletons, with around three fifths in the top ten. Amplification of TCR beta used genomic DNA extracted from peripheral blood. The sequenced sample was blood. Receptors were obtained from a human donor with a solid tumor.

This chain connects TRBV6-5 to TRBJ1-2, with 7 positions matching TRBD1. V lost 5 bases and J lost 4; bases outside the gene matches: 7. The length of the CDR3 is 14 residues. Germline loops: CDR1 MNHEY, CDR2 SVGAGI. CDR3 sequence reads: CASSPGQAPYGYTF. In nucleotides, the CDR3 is TGTGCCAGCAGTCCAGGACAGGCCCCCTATGGCTACACCTTC.

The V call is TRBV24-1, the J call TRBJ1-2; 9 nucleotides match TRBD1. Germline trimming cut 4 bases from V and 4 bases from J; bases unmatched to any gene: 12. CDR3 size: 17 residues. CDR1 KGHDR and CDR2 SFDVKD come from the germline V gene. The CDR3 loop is CATSEPDRGVRCYGYTF. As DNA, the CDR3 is TGTGCCACCAGTGAACCGGACAGGGGTGTGAGGTGCTATGGCTACACCTTC.

Here the CDR3 reads CASSSGLAVDTQYF. CDR3 coding DNA: TGTGCCAGCAGTTCTGGACTAGCGGTAGATACGCAGTATTTT. The chain joins TRBV6-5 to TRBJ2-3; 10 bases match TRBD2. The CDR3 has 14 residues. With V trimmed by 4 bases and J by 5 bases, 3 bases remained unmatched. Germline values: CDR1 MNHEY, CDR2 SVGAGI.

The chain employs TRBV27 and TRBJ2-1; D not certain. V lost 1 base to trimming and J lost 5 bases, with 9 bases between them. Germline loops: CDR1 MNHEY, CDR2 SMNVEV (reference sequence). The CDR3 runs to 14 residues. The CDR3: CASSLWNGDNEQFF. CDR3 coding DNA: TGTGCCAGCAGTTTATGGAACGGTGACAATGAGCAGTTCTTC.

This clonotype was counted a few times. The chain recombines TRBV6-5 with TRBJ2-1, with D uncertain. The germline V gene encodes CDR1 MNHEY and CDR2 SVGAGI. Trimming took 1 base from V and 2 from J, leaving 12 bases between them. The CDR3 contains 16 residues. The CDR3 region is CASSYFAVPPYNEQFF. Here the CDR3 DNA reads TGTGCCAGCAGTTACTTCGCGGTACCCCCCTACAATGAGCAGTTCTTC.

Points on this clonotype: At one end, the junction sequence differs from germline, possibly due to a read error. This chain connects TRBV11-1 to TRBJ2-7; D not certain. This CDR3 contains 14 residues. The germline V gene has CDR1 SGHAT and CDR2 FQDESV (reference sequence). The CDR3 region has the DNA TGTGCCAGCAGCTGGGCAGAACAAGCCTACAAGCAGTACTTC. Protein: CASSWAEQAYKQYF.

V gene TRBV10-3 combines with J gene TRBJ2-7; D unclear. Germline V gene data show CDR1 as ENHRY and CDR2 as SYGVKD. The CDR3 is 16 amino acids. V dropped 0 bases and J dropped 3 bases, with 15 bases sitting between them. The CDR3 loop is CAISESRLLAYYEQYF. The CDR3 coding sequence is TGTGCCATCAGTGAGTCCCGACTGCTTGCCTACTACGAGCAGTACTTC.

The CDR3: CASSAGTGYEQYF. CDR3 DNA: TGTGCCAGCAGCGCTGGGACAGGGTACGAGCAGTACTTC. The rearrangement links TRBV7-3 to TRBJ2-7, with 9 bases identical to TRBD1. Per germline, CDR1 SGHTA and CDR2 FQGTGA. Trimming cost V 5 bases and J 4 bases; bases outside gene matches: 3. CDR3 length equals 13 residues.

CDR3 in amino acids: CASSGALQNEQYF. CDR3 in DNA: TGTGCCAGCAGTGGGGCCCTCCAAAACGAGCAGTACTTC. The gene calls are TRBV6-5 and TRBJ2-7, with D possibly TRBD1 on 5 matching bases. In germline, CDR1 is MNHEY, CDR2 SVGAGI. The CDR3 is made up of 13 amino acids. Trimming cost V 5 bases and J 5 bases, with 13 bases left between them.

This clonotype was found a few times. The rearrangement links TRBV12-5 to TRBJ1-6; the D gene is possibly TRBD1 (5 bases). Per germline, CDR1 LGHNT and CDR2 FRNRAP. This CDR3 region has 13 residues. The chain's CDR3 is CASSLQANSPLHF. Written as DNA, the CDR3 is TGTGCCAGCAGTTTACAGGCTAATTCACCCCTCCACTTT. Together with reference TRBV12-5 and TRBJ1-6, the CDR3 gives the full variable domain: DARVTQTPRHKVTEMGQEVTMRCQPILGHNTVFWYRQTMMQGLELLAYFRNRAPLDDSGMPKDRFSAEMPDATLATLKIQPSEPRDSAVYFCASSLQANSPLHFGNGTRLTVT.

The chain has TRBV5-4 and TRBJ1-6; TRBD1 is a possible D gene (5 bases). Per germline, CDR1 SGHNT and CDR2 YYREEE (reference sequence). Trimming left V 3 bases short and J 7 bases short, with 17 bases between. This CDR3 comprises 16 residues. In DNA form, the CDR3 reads TGTGCCAGCAGCTCCGCCGGGGACGCCTGGAATTCACCCCTCCACTTT. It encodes CASSSAGDAWNSPLHF.

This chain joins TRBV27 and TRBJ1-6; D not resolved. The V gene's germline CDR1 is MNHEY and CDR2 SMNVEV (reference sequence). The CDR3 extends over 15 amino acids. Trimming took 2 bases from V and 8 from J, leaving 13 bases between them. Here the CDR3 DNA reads TGTGCCAGCAGTTTACGGCCTCACGGGGATTCACCCCTCCACTTT. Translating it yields CASSLRPHGDSPLHF.

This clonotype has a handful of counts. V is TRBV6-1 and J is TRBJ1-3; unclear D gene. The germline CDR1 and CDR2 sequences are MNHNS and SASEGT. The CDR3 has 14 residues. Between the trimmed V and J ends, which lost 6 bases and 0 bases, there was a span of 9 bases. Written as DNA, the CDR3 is TGTGCCAGCAGGAGGCACGGCTCTGGAAACACCATATATTTT. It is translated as CASRRHGSGNTIYF.

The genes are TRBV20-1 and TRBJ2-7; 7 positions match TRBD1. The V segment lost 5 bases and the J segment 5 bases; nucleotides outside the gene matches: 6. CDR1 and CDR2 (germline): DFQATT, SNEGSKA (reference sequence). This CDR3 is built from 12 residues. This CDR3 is CSARQGSHEQYF. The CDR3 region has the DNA TGCAGTGCTCGACAGGGTAGCCACGAGCAGTACTTC.

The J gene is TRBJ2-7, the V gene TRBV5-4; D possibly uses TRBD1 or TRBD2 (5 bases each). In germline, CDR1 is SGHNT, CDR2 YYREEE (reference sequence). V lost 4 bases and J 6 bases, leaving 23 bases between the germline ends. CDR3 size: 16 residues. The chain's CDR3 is CASSPGTADSAIEQYF. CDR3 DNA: TGTGCCAGCAGCCCCGGGACGGCTGATAGTGCGATCGAGCAGTACTTC.

The CDR3 sequence is CASSIAQTNYGYTF. The CDR3 DNA is TGTGCCAGTAGTATAGCACAGACTAACTATGGCTACACCTTC. The chain combines TRBV19 with TRBJ1-2; no clear D. Trimming pared 1 base from V and 0 bases from J, leaving 6 bases between. This CDR3 contains 14 residues. The germline V gene has CDR1 LNHDA and CDR2 SQIVND (reference sequence).

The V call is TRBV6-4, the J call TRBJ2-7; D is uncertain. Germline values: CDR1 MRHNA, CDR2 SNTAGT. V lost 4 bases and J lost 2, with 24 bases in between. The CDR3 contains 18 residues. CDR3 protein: CASSGAAPVVAKTYEQYF. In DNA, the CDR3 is TGTGCCAGCAGTGGGGCAGCGCCCGTGGTGGCAAAGACCTACGAGCAGTACTTC.

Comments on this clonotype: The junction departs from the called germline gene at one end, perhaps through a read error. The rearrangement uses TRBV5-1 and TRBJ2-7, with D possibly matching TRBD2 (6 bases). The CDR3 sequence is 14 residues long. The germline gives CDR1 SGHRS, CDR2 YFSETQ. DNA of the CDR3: TGTGCCAGCAGCCTCGGGGACTTATCCTACGAGCAGTACTTC. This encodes CASSLGDLSYEQYF.

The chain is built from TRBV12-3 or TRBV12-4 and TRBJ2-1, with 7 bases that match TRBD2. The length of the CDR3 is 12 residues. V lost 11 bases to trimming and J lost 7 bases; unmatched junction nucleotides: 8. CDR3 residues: CAVGEGGNEQFF. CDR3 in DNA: TGTGCCGTGGGGGAGGGCGGGAATGAGCAGTTCTTC.

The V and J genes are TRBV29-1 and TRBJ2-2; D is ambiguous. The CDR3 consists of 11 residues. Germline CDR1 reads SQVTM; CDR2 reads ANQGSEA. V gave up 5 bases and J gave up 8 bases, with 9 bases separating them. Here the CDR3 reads CSVLKEGELFF. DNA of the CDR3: TGCAGCGTTTTGAAGGAGGGGGAGCTGTTTTTT.

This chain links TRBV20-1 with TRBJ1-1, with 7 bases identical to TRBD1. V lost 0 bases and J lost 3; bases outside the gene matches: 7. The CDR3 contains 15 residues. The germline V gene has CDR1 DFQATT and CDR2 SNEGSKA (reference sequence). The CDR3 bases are TGCAGTGCTAGAGAAGTGGGACAGTCGGACACTGAAGCTTTCTTT. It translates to CSAREVGQSDTEAFF.

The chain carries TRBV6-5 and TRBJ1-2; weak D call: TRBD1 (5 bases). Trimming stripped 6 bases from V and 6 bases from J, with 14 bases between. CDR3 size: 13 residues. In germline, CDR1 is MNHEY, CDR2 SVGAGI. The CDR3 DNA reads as TGTGCCAGCAGCCTAGACAGACGAGATGGCTACACCTTC. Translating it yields CASSLDRRDGYTF.

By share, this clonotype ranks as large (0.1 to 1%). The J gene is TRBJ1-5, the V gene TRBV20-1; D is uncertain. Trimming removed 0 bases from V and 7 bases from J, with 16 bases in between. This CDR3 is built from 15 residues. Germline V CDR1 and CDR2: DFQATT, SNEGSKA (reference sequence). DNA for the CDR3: TGCAGTGCTAGAGATCTTAGGCAGGATGAACAGCCCCAGCATTTT. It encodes CSARDLRQDEQPQHF.

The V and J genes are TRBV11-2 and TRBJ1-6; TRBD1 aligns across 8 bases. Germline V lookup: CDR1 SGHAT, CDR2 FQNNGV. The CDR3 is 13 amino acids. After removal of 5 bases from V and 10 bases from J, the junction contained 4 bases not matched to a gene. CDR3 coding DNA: TGTGCCAGCAGCGGACAGGGACTCTCACCCCTCCACTTT. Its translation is CASSGQGLSPLHF. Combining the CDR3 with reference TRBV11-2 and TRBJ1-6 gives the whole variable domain EAGVAQSPRYKIIEKRQSVAFWCNPISGHATLYWYQQILGQGPKLLIQFQNNGVVDDSQLPKDRFSAERLKGVDSTLKIQPAKLEDSAVYLCASSGQGLSPLHFGNGTRLTVT.

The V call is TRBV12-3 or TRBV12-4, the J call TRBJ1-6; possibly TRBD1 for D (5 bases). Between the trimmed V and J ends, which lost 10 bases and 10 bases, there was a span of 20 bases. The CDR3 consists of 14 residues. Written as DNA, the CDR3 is TGTGCCACCCGAGGAGTACAGGCGAACTCACCCCTCCACTTT. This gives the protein CATRGVQANSPLHF.

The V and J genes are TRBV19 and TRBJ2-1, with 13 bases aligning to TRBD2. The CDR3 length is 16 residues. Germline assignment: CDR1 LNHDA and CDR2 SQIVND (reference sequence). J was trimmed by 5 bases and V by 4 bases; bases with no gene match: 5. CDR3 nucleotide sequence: TGTGCCAGTAGTACCTTGGGACTAGCGGGACACAATGAGCAGTTCTTC. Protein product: CASSTLGLAGHNEQFF.

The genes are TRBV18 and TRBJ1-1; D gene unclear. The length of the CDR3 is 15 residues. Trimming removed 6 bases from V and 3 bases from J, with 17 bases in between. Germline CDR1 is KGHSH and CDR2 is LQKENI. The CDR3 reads CASSVGVDLYTEAFF. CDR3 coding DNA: TGTGCCAGCTCGGTGGGTGTCGACCTGTACACTGAAGCTTTCTTT.

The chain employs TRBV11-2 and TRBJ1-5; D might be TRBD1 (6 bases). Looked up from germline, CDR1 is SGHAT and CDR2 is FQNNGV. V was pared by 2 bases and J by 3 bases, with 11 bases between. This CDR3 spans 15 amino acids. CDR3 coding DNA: TGTGCCAGCAGCTTAACCAGGGGATTCAATCAGCCCCAGCATTTT. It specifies CASSLTRGFNQPQHF.